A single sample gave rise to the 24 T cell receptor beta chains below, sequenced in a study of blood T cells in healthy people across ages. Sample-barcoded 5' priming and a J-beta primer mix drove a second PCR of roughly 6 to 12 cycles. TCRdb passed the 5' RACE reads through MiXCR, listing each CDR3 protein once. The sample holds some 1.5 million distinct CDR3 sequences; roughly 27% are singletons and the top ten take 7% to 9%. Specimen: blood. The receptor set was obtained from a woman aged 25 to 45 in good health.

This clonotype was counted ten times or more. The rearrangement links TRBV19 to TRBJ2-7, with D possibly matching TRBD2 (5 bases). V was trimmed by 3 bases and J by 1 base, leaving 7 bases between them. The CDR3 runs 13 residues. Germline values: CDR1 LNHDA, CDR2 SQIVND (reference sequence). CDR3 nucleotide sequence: TGTGCCAGTAGTATGCCGGGATCCTACGAGCAGTACTTC. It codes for CASSMPGSYEQYF.

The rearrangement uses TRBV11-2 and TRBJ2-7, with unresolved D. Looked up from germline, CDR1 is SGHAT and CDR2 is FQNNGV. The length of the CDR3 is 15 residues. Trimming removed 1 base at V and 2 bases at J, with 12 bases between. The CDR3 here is CASSLGPAQTYEQYF. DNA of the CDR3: TGTGCCAGCAGCTTAGGTCCAGCGCAGACCTACGAGCAGTACTTC. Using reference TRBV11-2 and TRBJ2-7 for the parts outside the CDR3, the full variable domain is EAGVAQSPRYKIIEKRQSVAFWCNPISGHATLYWYQQILGQGPKLLIQFQNNGVVDDSQLPKDRFSAERLKGVDSTLKIQPAKLEDSAVYLCASSLGPAQTYEQYFGPGTRLTVT.

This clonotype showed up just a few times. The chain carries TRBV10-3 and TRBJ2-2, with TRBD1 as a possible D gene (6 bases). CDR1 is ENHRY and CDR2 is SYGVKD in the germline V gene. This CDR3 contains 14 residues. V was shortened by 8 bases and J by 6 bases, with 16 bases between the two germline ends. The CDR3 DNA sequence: TGTGCCATCCGCGCCACAGGGCTGTCCGGGGAGCTGTTTTTT. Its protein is CAIRATGLSGELFF.

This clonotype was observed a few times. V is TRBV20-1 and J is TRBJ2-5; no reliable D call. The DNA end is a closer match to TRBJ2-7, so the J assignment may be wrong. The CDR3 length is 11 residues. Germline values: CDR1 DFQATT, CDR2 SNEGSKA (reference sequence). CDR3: CSASVGIEQYF. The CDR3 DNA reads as TGCAGTGCTAGTGTGGGAATCGAGCAGTACTTC.

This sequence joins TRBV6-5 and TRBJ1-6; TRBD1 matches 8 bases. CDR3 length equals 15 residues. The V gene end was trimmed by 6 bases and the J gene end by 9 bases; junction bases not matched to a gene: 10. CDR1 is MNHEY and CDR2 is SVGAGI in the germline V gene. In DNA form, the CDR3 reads TGTGCCAGCAGACCACCCGGACAGGGAGGTTCACCCCTCCACTTT. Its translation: CASRPPGQGGSPLHF.

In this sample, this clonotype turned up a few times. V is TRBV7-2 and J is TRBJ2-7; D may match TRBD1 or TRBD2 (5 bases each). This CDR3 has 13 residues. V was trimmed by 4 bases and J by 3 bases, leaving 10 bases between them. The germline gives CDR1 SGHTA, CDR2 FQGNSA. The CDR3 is CASSYGDGYEQYF. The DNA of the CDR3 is TGTGCCAGCAGCTACGGGGACGGCTACGAGCAGTACTTC. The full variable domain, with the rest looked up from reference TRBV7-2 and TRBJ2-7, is GAGVSQSPSNKVTEKGKDVELRCDPISGHTALYWYRQSLGQGLEFLIYFQGNSAPDKSGLPSDRFSAERTGGSVSTLTIQRTQQEDSAVYLCASSYGDGYEQYFGPGTRLTVT.

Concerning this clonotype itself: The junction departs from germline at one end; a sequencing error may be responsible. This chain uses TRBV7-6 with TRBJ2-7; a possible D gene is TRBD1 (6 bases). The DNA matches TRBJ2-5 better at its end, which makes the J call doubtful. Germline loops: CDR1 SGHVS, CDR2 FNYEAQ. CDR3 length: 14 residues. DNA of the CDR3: TGTGTCAGCAGCTTAGTGGACAGTGGGGAGACCCAGTACTTC. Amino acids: CVSSLVDSGETQYF.

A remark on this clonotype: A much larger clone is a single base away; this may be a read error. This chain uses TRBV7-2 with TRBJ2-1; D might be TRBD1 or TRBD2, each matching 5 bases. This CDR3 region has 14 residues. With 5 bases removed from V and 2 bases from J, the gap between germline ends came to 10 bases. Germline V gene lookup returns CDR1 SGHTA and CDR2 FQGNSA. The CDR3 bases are TGTGCCAGCAGCCGGATGGGACCCTACAATGAGCAGTTCTTC. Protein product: CASSRMGPYNEQFF.

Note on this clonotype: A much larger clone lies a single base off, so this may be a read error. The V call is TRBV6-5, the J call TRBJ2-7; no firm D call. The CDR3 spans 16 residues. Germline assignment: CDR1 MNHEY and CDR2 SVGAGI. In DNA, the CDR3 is TGTGCCAGCAGTTATCCTAGGCCCCTTAGCTCCTACCAGCAGTACTTC. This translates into CASSYPRPLSSYQQYF.

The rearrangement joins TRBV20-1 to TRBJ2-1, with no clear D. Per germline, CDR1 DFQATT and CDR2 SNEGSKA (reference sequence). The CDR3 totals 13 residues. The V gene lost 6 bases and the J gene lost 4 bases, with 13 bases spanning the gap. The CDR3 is CSAPQSVYNEQFF. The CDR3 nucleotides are TGCAGTGCCCCGCAGTCAGTTTACAATGAGCAGTTCTTC.

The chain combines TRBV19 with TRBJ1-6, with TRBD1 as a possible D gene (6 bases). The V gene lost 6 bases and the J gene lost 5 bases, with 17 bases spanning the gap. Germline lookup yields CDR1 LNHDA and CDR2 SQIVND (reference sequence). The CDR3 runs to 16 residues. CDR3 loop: CASSRFRDINNSPLHF. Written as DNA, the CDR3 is TGTGCCAGTAGCCGGTTCCGGGACATCAATAATTCACCCCTCCACTTT.

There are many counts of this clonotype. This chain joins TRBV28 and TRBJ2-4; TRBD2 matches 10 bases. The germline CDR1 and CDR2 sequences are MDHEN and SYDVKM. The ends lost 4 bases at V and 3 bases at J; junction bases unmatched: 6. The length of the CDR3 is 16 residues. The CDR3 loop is CASSWASGGYKNIQYF. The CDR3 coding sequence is TGTGCCAGCAGTTGGGCTAGCGGGGGCTACAAAAACATTCAGTACTTC.

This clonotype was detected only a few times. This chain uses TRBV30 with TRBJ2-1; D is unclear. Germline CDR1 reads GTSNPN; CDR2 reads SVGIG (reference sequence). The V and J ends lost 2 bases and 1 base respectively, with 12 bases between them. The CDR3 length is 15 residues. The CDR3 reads CAWSSRTGSYNEQFF. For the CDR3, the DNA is TGTGCCTGGAGTTCTCGGACCGGATCCTACAATGAGCAGTTCTTC.

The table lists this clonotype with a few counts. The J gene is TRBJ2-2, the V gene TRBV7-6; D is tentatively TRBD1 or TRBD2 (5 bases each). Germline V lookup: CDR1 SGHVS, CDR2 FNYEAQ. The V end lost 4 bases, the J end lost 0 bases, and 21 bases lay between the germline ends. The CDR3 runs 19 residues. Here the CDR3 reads CASSSPAWDAPPNTGELFF. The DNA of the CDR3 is TGTGCCAGCAGCTCCCCAGCGTGGGACGCTCCTCCGAACACCGGGGAGCTGTTTTTT. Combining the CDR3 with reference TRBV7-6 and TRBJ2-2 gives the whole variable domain GAGVSQSPRYKVTKRGQDVALRCDPISGHVSLYWYRQALGQGPEFLTYFNYEAQQDKSGLPNDRFSAERPEGSISTLTIQRTEQRDSAMYRCASSSPAWDAPPNTGELFFGEGSRLTVL.

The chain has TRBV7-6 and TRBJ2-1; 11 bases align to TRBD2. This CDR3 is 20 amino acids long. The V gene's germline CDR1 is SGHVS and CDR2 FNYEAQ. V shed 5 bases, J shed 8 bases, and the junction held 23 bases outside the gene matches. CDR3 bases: TGTGCCAGCAGCGCACCCCCTATACAAGATAGCGGGAGGGCCTTGTATGAGCAGTTCTTC. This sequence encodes CASSAPPIQDSGRALYEQFF.

CDR3 amino acids: CASSHPGLAGVYEQYF. The CDR3 DNA reads as TGTGCCAGCAGCCACCCGGGACTAGCGGGGGTGTACGAGCAGTACTTC. The gene calls are TRBV4-2 and TRBJ2-7; TRBD2 matches 14 bases. CDR1 LGHNA and CDR2 YNFKEQ come from the germline V gene. V lost 3 bases and J lost 4; bases outside the gene matches: 5. The length of the CDR3 is 16 residues.

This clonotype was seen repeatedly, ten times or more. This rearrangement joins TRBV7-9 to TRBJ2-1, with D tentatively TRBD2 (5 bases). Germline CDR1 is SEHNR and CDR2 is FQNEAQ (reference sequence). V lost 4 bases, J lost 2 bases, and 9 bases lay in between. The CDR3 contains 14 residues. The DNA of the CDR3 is TGTGCCAGCAGCTCACTAGGCCCCTACAATGAGCAGTTCTTC. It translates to CASSSLGPYNEQFF.

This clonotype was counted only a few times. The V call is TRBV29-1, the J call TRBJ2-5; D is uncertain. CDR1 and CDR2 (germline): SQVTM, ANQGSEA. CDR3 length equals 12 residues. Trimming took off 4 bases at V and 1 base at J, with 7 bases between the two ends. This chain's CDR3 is CSVVKAQETQYF. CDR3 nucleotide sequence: TGCAGCGTTGTTAAGGCCCAAGAGACCCAGTACTTC.

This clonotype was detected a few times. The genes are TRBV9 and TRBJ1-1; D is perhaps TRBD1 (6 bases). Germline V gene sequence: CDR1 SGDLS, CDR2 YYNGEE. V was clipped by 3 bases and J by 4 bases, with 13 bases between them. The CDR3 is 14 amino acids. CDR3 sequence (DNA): TGTGCCAGCAGCGCCTCACAGGGATCCACTGAAGCTTTCTTT. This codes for CASSASQGSTEAFF.

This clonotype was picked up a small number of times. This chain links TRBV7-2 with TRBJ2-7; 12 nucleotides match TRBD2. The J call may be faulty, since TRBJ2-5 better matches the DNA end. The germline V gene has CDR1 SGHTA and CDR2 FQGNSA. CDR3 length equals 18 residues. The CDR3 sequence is CASSYRSTSGSFAETQYF. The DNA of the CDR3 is TGTGCCAGCAGCTACCGGTCGACTAGCGGGAGCTTTGCGGAGACCCAGTACTTC.

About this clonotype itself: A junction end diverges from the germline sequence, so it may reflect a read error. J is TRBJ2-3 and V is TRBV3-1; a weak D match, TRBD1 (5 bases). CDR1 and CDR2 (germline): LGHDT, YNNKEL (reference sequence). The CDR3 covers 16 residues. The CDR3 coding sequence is TGTGCCAGCAGGCAAGTCCAGGGCAGGCGCACAGATACGCAGTATTTT. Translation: CASRQVQGRRTDTQYF.

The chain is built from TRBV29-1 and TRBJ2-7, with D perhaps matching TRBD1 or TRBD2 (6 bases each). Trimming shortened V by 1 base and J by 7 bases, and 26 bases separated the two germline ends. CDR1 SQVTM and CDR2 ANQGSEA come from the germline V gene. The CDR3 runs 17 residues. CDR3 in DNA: TGCAGCGTTGAAGTCTCCCGGGGGCGAGGGGCATACAATGAGCAGTACTTC. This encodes CSVEVSRGRGAYNEQYF.

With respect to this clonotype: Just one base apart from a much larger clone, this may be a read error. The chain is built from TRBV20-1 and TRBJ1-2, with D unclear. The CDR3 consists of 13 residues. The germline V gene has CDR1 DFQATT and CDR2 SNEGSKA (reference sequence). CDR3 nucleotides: TGCAGTGCAATAATCCCCCGCGACTATGGCCACACCTTC. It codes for CSAIIPRDYGHTF.

For the CDR3, the DNA is TGCAGTGCTAGAGGGACGGGACAGGACGAGAAGACCCAGTACTTC. It yields the protein CSARGTGQDEKTQYF. This rearrangement joins TRBV20-1 to TRBJ2-7; the match to TRBD1 covers 8 bases. TRBJ2-5 explains the end of the DNA better; the J call may be wrong. The CDR3 totals 15 residues. Germline CDR1 DFQATT, CDR2 SNEGSKA (reference sequence).